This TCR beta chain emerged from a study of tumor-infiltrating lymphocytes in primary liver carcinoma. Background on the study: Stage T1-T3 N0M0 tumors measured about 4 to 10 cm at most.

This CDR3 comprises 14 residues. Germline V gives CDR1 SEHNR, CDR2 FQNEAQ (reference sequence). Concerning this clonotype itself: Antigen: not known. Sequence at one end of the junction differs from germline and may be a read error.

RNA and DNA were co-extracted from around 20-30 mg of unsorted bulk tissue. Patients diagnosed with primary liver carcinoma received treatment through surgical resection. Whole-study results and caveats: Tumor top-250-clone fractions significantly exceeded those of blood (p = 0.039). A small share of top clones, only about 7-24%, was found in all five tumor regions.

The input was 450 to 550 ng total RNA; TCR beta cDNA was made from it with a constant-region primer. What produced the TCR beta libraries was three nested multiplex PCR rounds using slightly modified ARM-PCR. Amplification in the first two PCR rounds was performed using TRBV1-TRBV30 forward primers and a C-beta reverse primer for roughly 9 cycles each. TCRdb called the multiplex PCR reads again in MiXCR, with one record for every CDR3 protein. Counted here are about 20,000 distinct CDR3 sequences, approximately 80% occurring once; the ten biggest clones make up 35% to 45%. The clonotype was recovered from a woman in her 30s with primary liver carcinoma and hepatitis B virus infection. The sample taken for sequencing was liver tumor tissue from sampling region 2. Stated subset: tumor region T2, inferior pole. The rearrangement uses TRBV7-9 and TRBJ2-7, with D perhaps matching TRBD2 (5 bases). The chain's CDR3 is CASSLALTGNEKYF. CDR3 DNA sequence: TGTGCCAGCAGTTTAGCGCTGACGGGGAACGAGAAGTACTTC.